The clone carrying this TCR beta chain was seen once. Its antigen is not identified. The sample comes from a study of chemoradiotherapy in HPV16-positive cancers. Across the study: Candidate HPV-specific clones and shared TCR motifs came from a couple of HPV16-positive patients.

Sequenced by immunoSEQ multiplex PCR; TCRdb stores in-frame clones only, minus some. Found here are tens of thousands of clones, roughly 92% of them singletons; the top ten hold 22%. Findings and caveats of the study: During treatment, candidate HPV-specific clones and E7-related motifs expanded in tumor. Better recurrence-free survival went with HPV-responsive T-cell expansion in HPV16-positive patients.

The CDR3 covers 14 residues. CDR1 PRHDT and CDR2 FYEKMQ come from the germline V gene (reference sequence). V shed 6 bases and J shed 0 bases, with 10 bases lying between them. Repertoires were sampled repeatedly during chemoradiotherapy. The receptor's source is a human donor with HPV-associated anogenital cancer. This material consisted of blood, taken from a patient who underwent chemoradiotherapy. The V and J genes are TRBV13 and TRBJ2-3, with D perhaps matching TRBD2 (5 bases). CDR3: CASSSRTSTDTQYF. CDR3 coding DNA: TGTGCCAGCAGTTCTAGGACTAGCACAGATACGCAGTATTTT.